This TCR beta chain came from a study of neoadjuvant anti-PD-1 for oral cavity cancer. Germline loops: CDR1 MNHEY, CDR2 SVGAGI. Trimming pared 6 bases from V and 8 bases from J, leaving 20 bases between. CDR3 length: 15 amino acids. Assay: immunoSEQ multiplex PCR; the TCRdb copy retains only in-frame clones and omits some. Altogether 11,000 to 15,000 clones are present, approximately 73% being singletons, with the ten largest covering 2.5% to 3%. Time point defined: after neoadjuvant nivolumab, at surgical resection. This receptor was obtained from a person between 40 and 79 years old with oral cavity squamous cell carcinoma. The sample here was PBMCs, taken after nivolumab (anti-PD-1) treatment. The V and J genes are TRBV6-5 and TRBJ2-1; perhaps TRBD2 as D (6 bases). This chain's CDR3 is CASRAGGPSTDEQFF. In DNA, the CDR3 is TGTGCCAGCAGGGCCGGAGGGCCTTCCACCGATGAGCAGTTCTTC.